This T cell receptor beta chain was found in a study of OX40 agonist ivuxolimab in advanced cancers. The overall study: Patients were treated with intravenous ivuxolimab, dosed at 0.01 to 10 mg/kg and infused every 2 weeks.

Of note for this clone: The antigen is unknown.

Sampled blood was obtained at baseline, cycle 4 day 1, and cycle 7 day 1. Study-level results: Partial responders treated at 0.1-3.0 mg/kg exhibited clonal expansion among the lowest measured. Among T cells, CD8+ cells averaged more expanded clones than CD4+ cells.

The CDR3 has 18 residues. V was shortened by 3 bases and J by 5 bases, with 23 bases between the two germline ends. Germline V gene lookup returns CDR1 KGHSH and CDR2 LQKENI. Repertoires were generated with immunoSEQ multiplex PCR, while TCRdb's copy carries only in-frame clones and drops some. The table includes 43,000 or so clones, about 90% detected once. The material sequenced was CD4+ or CD8+ T cells sorted from blood, taken in a trial of the OX40 agonist ivuxolimab. This chain links TRBV18 with TRBJ2-1; D ambiguous. This receptor was identified in an adult with an advanced solid tumor such as melanoma, head and neck, liver or kidney cancer. CDR3 region: CASSPSGRRRVIDNEQFF. The CDR3 nucleotides read TGTGCCAGCTCACCCTCCGGTCGGCGACGGGTTATCGACAATGAGCAGTTCTTC.